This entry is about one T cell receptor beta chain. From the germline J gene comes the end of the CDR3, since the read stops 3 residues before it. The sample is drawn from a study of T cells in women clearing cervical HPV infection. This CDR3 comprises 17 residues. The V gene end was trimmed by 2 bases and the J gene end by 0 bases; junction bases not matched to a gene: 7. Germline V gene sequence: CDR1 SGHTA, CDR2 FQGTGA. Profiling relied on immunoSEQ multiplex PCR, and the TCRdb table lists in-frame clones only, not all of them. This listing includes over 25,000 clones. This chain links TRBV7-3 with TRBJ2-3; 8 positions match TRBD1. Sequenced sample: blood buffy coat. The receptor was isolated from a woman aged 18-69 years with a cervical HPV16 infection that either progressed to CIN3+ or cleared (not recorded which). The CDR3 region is CASSLGTGITSTDTQYF. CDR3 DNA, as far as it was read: TGTGCCAGCAGCTTAGGGACAGGCATTACTAGCACAGATACG.